Listed below are T cell receptor beta chains from one sample, sequenced in a study of control samples from healthy donors and cancer patients. Some clones are missing from TCRdb's copy, which holds only in-frame ones; the method was immunoSEQ multiplex PCR. The table has about 18,000 clones, around four fifths seen once. The specimen was PBMCs. The receptors were gathered from a woman between 65 and 79 years old with lung cancer. Each CDR3 is given with its conserved first and last residue. D genes are given only for firm matches. The listing skips clone size in some rows; elsewhere it reads once, few, many or a size class.

TRBJ2-1 | NA | 16 | TRBD2 | TRBV4-2 | CASSQEAAGGVNEQFF | TGTGCCAGCAGCCAAGAAGCAGCGGGAGGGGTGAATGAGCAGTTCTTC
TRBJ2-3 | NA | 16 | TRBD2 | TRBV6-5 | CASSYATSGTTDTQYF | TGTGCCAGCAGTTACGCGACTAGCGGGACCACAGATACGCAGTATTTT
TRBJ2-7 | NA | 14 | TRBD1 | TRBV29-1 | CSVGRGTGGYEQYF | TGCAGCGTGGGGAGGGGGACAGGGGGCTACGAGCAGTACTTC
TRBJ1-1 | once | 14 | NA | TRBV19 | CASSMSVMNTEAFF | TGTGCCAGTAGTATGAGCGTTATGAACACTGAAGCTTTCTTT
TRBJ2-1 | NA | 11 | NA | TRBV3-1/TRBV3-2 | CASGDGNEQFF | TGTGCCAGCGGAGACGGCAATGAGCAGTTCTTC
TRBJ1-3 | NA | 16 | NA | TRBV24-1 | CATSDPTSTSGNTIYF | TGTGCCACCAGTGATCCGACGTCAACCTCTGGAAACACCATATATTTT
TRBJ2-1 | NA | 12 | NA | TRBV30 | CAWRTLYNEQFF | TGTGCCTGGCGGACTTTATACAATGAGCAGTTCTTC
TRBJ2-3 | few | 14 | NA | TRBV19 | CASSIEDSTDTQYF | TGTGCCAGTAGTATAGAGGACAGCACAGATACGCAGTATTTT
TRBJ1-1 | NA | 12 | NA | TRBV6-2/TRBV6-3 | CASSYVNTEAFF | TGTGCCAGCAGTTACGTGAACACTGAAGCTTTCTTT
TRBJ2-7 | NA | 10 | NA | TRBV29-1 | CSVREYEQYF | TGCAGCGTTCGGGAATACGAGCAGTACTTC
TRBJ1-1 | NA | 12 | NA | TRBV10-3 | CAISVEGTEAFF | TGTGCCATCAGTGTTGAGGGCACTGAAGCTTTCTTT
TRBJ1-5 | NA | 14 | NA | TRBV5-5 | CASSLAGRGQPQHF | TGTGCCAGCAGCTTGGCCGGCAGGGGCCAGCCCCAGCATTTT
TRBJ2-3 | NA | 12 | NA | TRBV6-6 | CASSYSSSAQYF | TGTGCCAGCAGTTACTCGAGTTCCGCGCAGTATTTT
TRBJ2-6 | NA | 16 | NA | TRBV18 | CASSPKQGLGANVLTF | TGTGCCAGCTCACCGAAACAGGGTCTTGGGGCCAACGTCCTGACTTTC
TRBJ2-7 | NA | 12 | NA | TRBV6-5 | CASRQGPYEQYF | TGTGCCAGCAGACAGGGCCCCTACGAGCAGTACTTC
TRBJ2-1 | once | 13 | NA | TRBV7-3 | CASSLGPDNEQFF | TGTGCCAGCAGCTTAGGGCCGGACAATGAGCAGTTCTTC
TRBJ2-4 | NA | 14 | TRBD2 | TRBV27 | CASSLSSGTLIQYF | TGTGCCAGCAGTTTATCGAGCGGGACTTTGATTCAGTACTTC
TRBJ1-1 | NA | 13 | TRBD1 | TRBV2 | CASKDRLNTEAFF | TGTGCCAGCAAGGACAGGCTGAACACTGAAGCTTTCTTT
TRBJ2-7 | NA | 13 | NA | TRBV28 | CASRGGGRYEQYF | TGTGCCAGCAGGGGGGGCGGCCGATACGAGCAGTACTTC
TRBJ1-4 | NA | 11 | NA | TRBV20-1 | CSARDPVKLFF | TGCAGTGCTAGAGATCCTGTAAAACTGTTTTTT
TRBJ2-1 | NA | 15 | TRBD2 | TRBV6-5 | CASRPTSGERLRQFF | TGTGCCAGCAGGCCGACTAGCGGGGAGAGGCTTCGGCAGTTCTTC
TRBJ2-7 | NA | 13 | NA | TRBV5-4 | CASSFGAGSEQYF | TGTGCCAGCAGCTTCGGCGCGGGGAGCGAGCAGTACTTC
TRBJ2-7 | NA | 12 | NA | TRBV27 | CASSRGGYEQYF | TGTGCCAGCAGCAGGGGGGGCTACGAGCAGTACTTC
TRBJ2-7 | NA | 14 | TRBD1 | TRBV11-2 | CASSPRQGSYEQYF | TGTGCCAGCAGCCCCAGACAGGGCTCCTACGAGCAGTACTTC
TRBJ2-2 | few | 17 | TRBD2 | TRBV7-2 | CASSGYGTSGTTGELFF | TGTGCCAGCAGCGGATATGGGACTAGCGGGACTACCGGGGAGCTGTTTTTT
TRBJ2-3 | NA | 15 | NA | TRBV7-2 | CASSLVAYSTDTQYF | TGTGCCAGCAGCTTGGTGGCGTATAGCACAGATACGCAGTATTTT